These 29 T cell receptor beta chains were sequenced from one sample in a study of shared clonotypes between healthy human individuals. The repertoire was sequenced with immunoSEQ multiplex PCR; TCRdb's copy has only in-frame clones and lacks some. The sample has approximately 2.5 million clones, around nine tenths seen once; the top ten hold 0.13% to 0.15%. Sequenced sample: naive CD4+ T cells sorted from blood. Subset denoted: CD45RA+ positively selected. These receptors all come from a man younger than 35 in good health.

This clone appeared a single time. The chain combines TRBV2 with TRBJ2-3; D ambiguous. CDR1 and CDR2 from the germline V gene are SNHLY and FYNNEI. The CDR3 totals 13 residues. V was trimmed by 6 bases and J by 9 bases, leaving 16 bases between them. CDR3 coding DNA: TGTGCCAGCAGGGGGATAGCAATTAGCACGCAGTATTTT. Protein: CASRGIAISTQYF.

V and J are TRBV28 and TRBJ1-5; D is unresolved. Germline V gene lookup returns CDR1 MDHEN and CDR2 SYDVKM. Deletions cut 6 bases from V and 3 bases from J, with 18 bases between. The CDR3 is 16 residues long. The CDR3 DNA is TGTGCCAGCAGGGTGGCAGGAGCAGAACCCAATCAGCCCCAGCATTTT. It translates to CASRVAGAEPNQPQHF.

The chain carries TRBV5-8 and TRBJ2-7; TRBD1 agrees at 8 bases. Germline trimming cut 8 bases from V and 6 bases from J; bases unmatched to any gene: 13. Germline V gene data show CDR1 as SGHTS and CDR2 as YDEGEE. This CDR3 has 14 amino acids. CDR3 amino acids: CASLKDRGVGEQYF. The CDR3, as DNA: TGTGCCAGTCTTAAAGACAGGGGAGTCGGCGAGCAGTACTTC.

The chain combines TRBV6-5 with TRBJ1-4, with 10 nucleotides matching TRBD1. Germline V CDR1 and CDR2: MNHEY, SVGAGI. Trimming cost V 5 bases and J 8 bases; bases outside gene matches: 8. This CDR3 spans 15 amino acids. Written as DNA, the CDR3 is TGTGCCAGCAGTCGCCTCGGGACAGGGGACGAAAAACTGTTTTTT. Translation gives CASSRLGTGDEKLFF.

The count of this clone is one. Other DNA variants within this sample encode the same CDR3. The rearrangement joins TRBV2 to TRBJ2-1; TRBD2 matches 8 bases. The CDR3 is 14 residues long. CDR1 and CDR2 (germline): SNHLY, FYNNEI. The V and J ends lost 6 bases and 2 bases, in that order; junction bases with no gene match: 3. The CDR3 loop reads CASRTSGAYNEQFF. The CDR3 nucleotides read TGTGCCAGCAGAACTAGCGGCGCCTACAATGAGCAGTTCTTC.

The chain has TRBV5-8 and TRBJ2-5, with D possibly matching TRBD1 (6 bases). The V end lost 3 bases, the J end lost 5 bases, and 14 bases lay between the germline ends. The CDR3 totals 14 residues. The V gene's germline CDR1 is SGHTS and CDR2 YDEGEE. The chain's CDR3 is CASSYTGFWETQYF. CDR3 sequence (DNA): TGTGCCAGCAGCTACACAGGGTTTTGGGAGACCCAGTACTTC. The full variable domain, rest sourced from reference TRBV5-8 and TRBJ2-5, is EAGVTQSPTHLIKTRGQQATLRCSPISGHTSVYWYQQALGLGLQFLLWYDEGEERNRGNFPPRFSGRQFPNYSSELNVNALELEDSALYLCASSYTGFWETQYFGPGTRLLVL.

J is TRBJ2-3 and V is TRBV27; TRBD1 matches at 9 bases. Germline V lookup: CDR1 MNHEY, CDR2 SMNVEV (reference sequence). The CDR3 has 15 amino acids. With V trimmed by 2 bases and J by 3 bases, 3 bases remained unmatched. This CDR3 reads CASSLDRGTTDTQYF. The CDR3 DNA follows: TGTGCCAGCAGTTTAGACAGGGGGACGACAGATACGCAGTATTTT.

The chain couples TRBV5-4 to TRBJ2-1; 7 positions agree with TRBD2. CDR3 length: 17 amino acids. The germline V gene has CDR1 SGHNT and CDR2 YYREEE (reference sequence). J was trimmed by 2 bases and V by 1 base; bases with no gene match: 9. The CDR3 coding sequence is TGTGCCAGCAGCTTGTCAGGAGGCGGGAGAGCCTACAATGAGCAGTTCTTC. It yields the protein CASSLSGGGRAYNEQFF.

As regards this clone: The same CDR3 also results from other DNA sequences found in this sample. This rearrangement joins TRBV29-1 to TRBJ2-7; 7 bases agree with TRBD1. The germline gives CDR1 SQVTM, CDR2 ANQGSEA. The CDR3 has 12 amino acids. V dropped 6 bases and J dropped 3; count of bases not matched to a gene: 5. The CDR3 sequence: CSVARDSYEQYF. The CDR3 bases are TGCAGCGTGGCCCGGGACAGCTACGAGCAGTACTTC.

The rearrangement joins TRBV6-6 to TRBJ1-2; D ambiguous. This CDR3 contains 15 residues. V lost 5 bases and J 4 bases, leaving 17 bases between the germline ends. Germline V gene data show CDR1 as MNHNY and CDR2 as SVGAGI (reference sequence). In DNA form, the CDR3 reads TGTGCCAGCAGTACACCAGAGGATGGCGGCTATGGCTACACCTTC. Translation gives CASSTPEDGGYGYTF.

The V gene is TRBV5-1, the J gene TRBJ2-1; D perhaps matches TRBD1 (6 bases). Between the trimmed V and J ends, which lost 4 bases and 9 bases, there was a span of 23 bases. Germline assignment: CDR1 SGHRS and CDR2 YFSETQ. This CDR3 has 16 residues. The CDR3 loop is CASSLPLTGLAGEQFF. CDR3 sequence (DNA): TGCGCCAGCAGCCTCCCCCTGACAGGACTCGCAGGTGAGCAGTTCTTC.

V usage is TRBV5-3 and J usage is TRBJ1-3, with D tentatively TRBD1 (5 bases). TRBV5-3 is an ORF for which the function is uncertain. Trimming took 2 bases from V and 0 from J, leaving 15 bases between them. The length of the CDR3 is 17 residues. The CDR3: CARSFGTFKSSGNTIYF. The CDR3 DNA follows: TGTGCCAGAAGCTTTGGGACCTTTAAAAGCTCTGGAAACACCATATATTTT.

This clone has just a few counts. The same CDR3 can be traced to other DNA sequences in this sample. V gene TRBV6-5 combines with J gene TRBJ1-5; D is ambiguous. V was clipped by 4 bases and J by 0 bases, with 4 bases between them. There are 13 residues in the CDR3. Germline lookup yields CDR1 MNHEY and CDR2 SVGAGI. CDR3 DNA sequence: TGTGCCAGCAGTTCCTATAGCAATCAGCCCCAGCATTTT. Its translation is CASSSYSNQPQHF.

V usage is TRBV9 and J usage is TRBJ2-7; a weak D match, TRBD2 (6 bases). V lost 0 bases to trimming and J lost 5 bases, with 12 bases between them. CDR3 size: 14 residues. Germline V gene lookup returns CDR1 SGDLS and CDR2 YYNGEE. CDR3 coding DNA: TGTGCCAGCAGCGTAGTGGGGGGTCCCCACGAGCAGTACTTC. Translated, it gives CASSVVGGPHEQYF.

The CDR3 here is CAWSASHRRLNTGELFF. The CDR3 coding sequence is TGTGCCTGGAGTGCATCCCACCGGCGGCTAAACACCGGGGAGCTGTTTTTT. The chain uses TRBV30 and TRBJ2-2, with unresolved D. This CDR3 region has 17 residues. Trimming removed 1 base at V and 2 bases at J, with 17 bases between. Looked up from germline, CDR1 is GTSNPN and CDR2 is SVGIG (reference sequence). The entire variable domain, with the rest obtained from reference TRBV30 and TRBJ2-2, is as follows: SQTIHQWPATLVQPVGSPLSLECTVEGTSNPNLYWYRQAAGRGLQLLFYSVGIGQISSEVPQNLSASRPQDRQFILSSKKLLLSDSGFYLCAWSASHRRLNTGELFFGEGSRLTVL.

In its sample, this clone was seen a few times. This chain joins TRBV18 and TRBJ2-2; no firm D call. This CDR3 spans 13 amino acids. Germline assignment: CDR1 KGHSH and CDR2 LQKENI. Between the trimmed V and J ends, which lost 6 bases and 3 bases, there was a span of 8 bases. The CDR3 nucleotides are TGTGCCAGCTCCGGAGTTCACACCGGGGAGCTGTTTTTT. Encoded protein: CASSGVHTGELFF.

The chain has TRBV7-2 and TRBJ2-2; 8 nucleotides agree with TRBD1. V trimming: 5 bases; J trimming: 2 bases; junction bases outside the gene matches: 7. The germline CDR1 and CDR2 sequences are SGHTA and FQGNSA. CDR3 size: 16 residues. CDR3 DNA: TGTGCCAGCAGCCCGGAGGGGACAGGAAACACCGGGGAGCTGTTTTTT. Amino acids: CASSPEGTGNTGELFF.

This clone was seen once. The J gene is TRBJ2-1, the V gene TRBV2; 8 bases agree with TRBD1. The CDR3 is 16 amino acids. J gave up 4 bases and V 3 bases, and 8 bases lay outside the gene matches. Germline V gene data show CDR1 as SNHLY and CDR2 as FYNNEI. The CDR3 region is CASSDRGPINYNEQFF. The CDR3 DNA is TGTGCCAGCAGTGACAGGGGGCCCATTAATTACAATGAGCAGTTCTTC.

This clone was observed once. The V gene is TRBV4-1, the J gene TRBJ2-1; 8 nucleotides align to TRBD1. There are 17 residues in the CDR3. Germline CDR1 reads MGHRA; CDR2 reads YSYEKL. The V gene end was trimmed by 4 bases and the J gene end by 0 bases; junction bases not matched to a gene: 8. CDR3 loop: CASSRGTGIVSYNEQFF. CDR3 nucleotide sequence: TGCGCCAGCAGCCGGGGGACAGGCATAGTCTCCTACAATGAGCAGTTCTTC.

This chain connects TRBV5-5 to TRBJ1-2, with no clear D. The V and J ends lost 3 bases and 1 base respectively, with 10 bases between them. From germline, CDR1 is SGHKS and CDR2 YYEKEE (reference sequence). The CDR3 spans 14 residues. Here the CDR3 reads CASSSYQVNYGYTF. The CDR3 region has the DNA TGTGCCAGCAGCTCTTATCAGGTTAACTATGGCTACACCTTC.

The chain is built from TRBV10-3 and TRBJ1-3, with 10 nucleotides matching TRBD1. The CDR3 is 13 amino acids. CDR1 and CDR2 (germline): ENHRY, SYGVKD. The V and J ends lost 6 bases and 8 bases, in that order; junction bases with no gene match: 4. The CDR3 DNA reads TGTGCCATCAGCGGACAGGGGGAGGACACCATATATTTT. This encodes CAISGQGEDTIYF.

This sequence joins TRBV19 and TRBJ2-5; D is unresolved. Germline V gene data show CDR1 as LNHDA and CDR2 as SQIVND (reference sequence). The CDR3 length is 12 residues. Trimming pared 6 bases from V and 0 bases from J, leaving 5 bases between. CDR3 region: CASSGYQETQYF. Written as DNA, the CDR3 is TGTGCCAGTAGCGGATACCAAGAGACCCAGTACTTC.

The count of this clone is one. Written as DNA, the CDR3 is TGCGCCAGCAGCGGGGGACAGTTCCAACCTTACAATGAGCAGTTCTTC. Protein: CASSGGQFQPYNEQFF. V gene TRBV5-1 combines with J gene TRBJ2-1; 7 nucleotides agree with TRBD1. The V and J ends lost 4 bases and 4 bases, in that order; junction bases with no gene match: 11. Germline lookup yields CDR1 SGHRS and CDR2 YFSETQ. The CDR3 has 16 amino acids.

The chain is built from TRBV7-2 and TRBJ1-2; the match to TRBD1 covers 7 bases. The V gene's germline CDR1 is SGHTA and CDR2 FQGNSA. The CDR3 runs 16 residues. After removal of 1 base from V and 1 base from J, the junction contained 6 bases not matched to a gene. The CDR3 sequence: CASSLVRDRHNYGYTF. The CDR3 DNA sequence: TGTGCCAGCAGCTTAGTAAGGGACAGACATAACTATGGCTACACCTTC.

This clone showed up just a few times. This rearrangement joins TRBV6-5 to TRBJ1-5, with D unresolved. The germline V and J ends were trimmed by 6 bases and 1 base, with 13 bases remaining between them. Germline V lookup: CDR1 MNHEY, CDR2 SVGAGI. The length of the CDR3 is 15 residues. The DNA for the CDR3 is TGTGCCAGCAGGGTCTTAAGCGGGAGCAATCAGCCCCAGCATTTT. The encoded protein is CASRVLSGSNQPQHF.

V and J are TRBV27 and TRBJ1-5; D gene uncertain. The CDR3 contains 12 residues. Germline CDR1 reads MNHEY; CDR2 reads SMNVEV (reference sequence). V shed 5 bases and J shed 4 bases, with 6 bases lying between them. CDR3 nucleotide sequence: TGTGCCAGCAGTCGACCAAATCAGCCCCAGCATTTT. Its protein is CASSRPNQPQHF.

CDR3 sequence (DNA): TGTGCCAGCAGCTTTACTCCCGGCAGCGCCTACGAGCAGTACTTC. It yields the protein CASSFTPGSAYEQYF. The chain joins TRBV7-2 to TRBJ2-7; D gene ambiguous. Germline CDR1 is SGHTA and CDR2 is FQGNSA. Deletions cut 3 bases from V and 2 bases from J, with 14 bases between. The CDR3 sequence is 15 residues long.

This sequence joins TRBV16 and TRBJ2-2; D may be TRBD1 (6 bases). The V and J ends lost 2 bases and 4 bases respectively, with 23 bases between them. The CDR3 length is 19 residues. Germline V gene data show CDR1 as KGHSY and CDR2 as FQNENV. CDR3 bases: TGTGCCAGCAGCCAAGAAAGGGGACACCCAACGGCCCCCACCGGGGAGCTGTTTTTT. Residues: CASSQERGHPTAPTGELFF.

This chain links TRBV12-2 with TRBJ1-2; the listed D gene, TRBD1, was not tested against the DNA. TRBV12-2 is a documented pseudogene. There are 17 residues in the CDR3. This CDR3 reads CASRLARWDRVDKGYTF. The CDR3 DNA reads as TGTGCAAGTCGCTTAGCTAGATGGGACAGGGTGGATAAGGGCTACACCTTC.